This T cell receptor (beta chain) originates from a study of long-term antiretroviral therapy in people with HIV. Overall study context: Specimens dating back about a decade before the 2015 immediate-ART recommendation are the oldest included. General observations from the study: Before ART, certain clones expanded, and these dominated the repertoire at all time points. Against controls, HIV repertoires showed narrower ranges of CDR3 length.

This CDR3 region has 11 residues. Looked up from germline, CDR1 is DFQATT and CDR2 is SNEGSKA (reference sequence). V lost 8 bases, J lost 4 bases, and 9 bases lay in between. Every specimen held between roughly 0.95-10 million cryopreserved PBMC. These were thawed and washed before DNA extraction. Regarding this clone: Its antigen remains unknown.

The assay, immunoSEQ v3.0, was run at survey level. Sequencing used immunoSEQ multiplex PCR; TCRdb keeps in-frame clones, though not all of them. The sample has 18,000 or so clones, around 91% seen once. The material sequenced was unsorted PBMCs, taken 3 years after starting antiretroviral therapy. The receptor was derived from a middle-aged man with HIV. The J gene is TRBJ2-1, the V gene TRBV20-1, with D unclear. CDR3 DNA: TGCAGTCTCCCACAATACAATGAGCAGTTCTTC. Translating it yields CSLPQYNEQFF.